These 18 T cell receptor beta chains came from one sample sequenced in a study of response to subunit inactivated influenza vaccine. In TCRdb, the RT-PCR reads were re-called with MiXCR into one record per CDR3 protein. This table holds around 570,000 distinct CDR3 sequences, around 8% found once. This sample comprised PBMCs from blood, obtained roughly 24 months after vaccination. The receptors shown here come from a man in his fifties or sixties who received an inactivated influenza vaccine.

The CDR3 bases are TGCAGTGCTAGTGTCGGGGGGGGATACAATGAGCAGTTCTTC. It is translated as CSASVGGGYNEQFF. The V gene is TRBV20-1, the J gene TRBJ2-1, with 8 bases identical to TRBD2. Germline CDR1 and CDR2: DFQATT and SNEGSKA (reference sequence). The V segment lost 3 bases and the J segment 4 bases; nucleotides outside the gene matches: 5. CDR3 length equals 14 residues.

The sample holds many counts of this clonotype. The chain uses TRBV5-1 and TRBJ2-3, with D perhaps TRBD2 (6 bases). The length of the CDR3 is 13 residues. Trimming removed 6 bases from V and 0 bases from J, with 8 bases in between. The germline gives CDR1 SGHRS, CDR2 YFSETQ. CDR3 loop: CASMRGSTDTQYF. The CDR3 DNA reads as TGCGCCAGCATGCGGGGCAGCACAGATACGCAGTATTTT.

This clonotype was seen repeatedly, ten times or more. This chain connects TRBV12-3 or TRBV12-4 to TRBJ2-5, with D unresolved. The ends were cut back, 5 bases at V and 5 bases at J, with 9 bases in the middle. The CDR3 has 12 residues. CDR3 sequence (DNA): TGTGCCAGCAGTCAGTCCGGCGAGACCCAGTACTTC. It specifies CASSQSGETQYF.

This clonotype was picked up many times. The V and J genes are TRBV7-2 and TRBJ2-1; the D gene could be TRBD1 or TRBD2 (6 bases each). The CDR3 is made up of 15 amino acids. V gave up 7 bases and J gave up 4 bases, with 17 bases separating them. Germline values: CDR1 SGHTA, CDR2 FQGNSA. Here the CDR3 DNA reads TGTGCCAGCAAAGAAGCCCGGGGGCAATACAATGAGCAGTTCTTC. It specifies CASKEARGQYNEQFF.

CDR3 amino acids: CASREFAGTEAFF. In DNA form, the CDR3 reads TGTGCCAGCAGGGAATTCGCGGGCACTGAAGCTTTCTTT. The V and J genes are TRBV6-1 and TRBJ1-1; D is unclear. Germline CDR1 is MNHNS and CDR2 is SASEGT. The V gene lost 6 bases and the J gene lost 4 bases, with 12 bases spanning the gap. The CDR3 covers 13 residues.

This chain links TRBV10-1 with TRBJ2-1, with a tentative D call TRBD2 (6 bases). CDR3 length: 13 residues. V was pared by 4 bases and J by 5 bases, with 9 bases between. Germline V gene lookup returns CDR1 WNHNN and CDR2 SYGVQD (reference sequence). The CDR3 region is CASSGLVNNEQFF. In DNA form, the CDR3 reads TGCGCCAGCAGTGGACTAGTTAACAATGAGCAGTTCTTC.

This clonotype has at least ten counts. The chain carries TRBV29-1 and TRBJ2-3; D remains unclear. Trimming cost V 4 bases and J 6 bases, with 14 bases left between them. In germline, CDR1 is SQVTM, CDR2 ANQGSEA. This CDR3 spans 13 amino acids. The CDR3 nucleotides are TGCAGCGTTGTTCTTCGTTTCAGGGATACGCAGTATTTT. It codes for CSVVLRFRDTQYF.

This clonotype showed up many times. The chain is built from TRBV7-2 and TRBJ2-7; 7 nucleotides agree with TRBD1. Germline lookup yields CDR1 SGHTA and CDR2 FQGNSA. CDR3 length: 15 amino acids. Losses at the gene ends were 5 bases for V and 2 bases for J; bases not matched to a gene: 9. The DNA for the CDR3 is TGTGCCAGCAGCCGCCAAGCGACAGGGACCTACGAGCAGTACTTC. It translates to CASSRQATGTYEQYF.

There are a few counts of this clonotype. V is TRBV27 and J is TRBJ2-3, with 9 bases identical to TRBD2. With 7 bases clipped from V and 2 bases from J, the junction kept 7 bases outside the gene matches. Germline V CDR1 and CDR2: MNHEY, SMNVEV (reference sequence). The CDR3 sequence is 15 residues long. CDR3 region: CASTSSGANTDTQYF. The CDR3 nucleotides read TGTGCCAGCACCTCTAGCGGGGCAAACACAGATACGCAGTATTTT.

The CDR3 nucleotides read TGTGCCACCAGCAGGACACGGGCGGGGGAGACCCAGTACTTC. This gives the protein CATSRTRAGETQYF. V is TRBV15 and J is TRBJ2-5; D possibly corresponds to TRBD2 (6 bases). V lost 3 bases to trimming and J lost 5 bases, with 13 bases between them. The CDR3 length is 14 residues. CDR1 LNHNV and CDR2 YYDKDF come from the germline V gene (reference sequence).

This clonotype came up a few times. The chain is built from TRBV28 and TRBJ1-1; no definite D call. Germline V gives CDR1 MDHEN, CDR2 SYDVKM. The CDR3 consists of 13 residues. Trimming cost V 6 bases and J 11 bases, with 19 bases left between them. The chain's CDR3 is CASRPLGVVGAFF. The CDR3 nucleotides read TGTGCCAGCAGGCCTCTTGGGGTCGTTGGGGCTTTCTTT.

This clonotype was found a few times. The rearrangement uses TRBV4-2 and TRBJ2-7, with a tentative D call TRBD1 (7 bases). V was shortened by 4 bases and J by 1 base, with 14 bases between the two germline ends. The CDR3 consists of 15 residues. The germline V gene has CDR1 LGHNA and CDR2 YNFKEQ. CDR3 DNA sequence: TGTGCCAGCAGCCCCACCCAGGGGGGATCCTACGAGCAGTACTTC. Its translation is CASSPTQGGSYEQYF.

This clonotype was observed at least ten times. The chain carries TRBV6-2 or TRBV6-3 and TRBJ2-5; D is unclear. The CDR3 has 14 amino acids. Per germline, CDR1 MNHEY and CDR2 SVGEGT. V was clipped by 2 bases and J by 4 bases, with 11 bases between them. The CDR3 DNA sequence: TGTGCCAGCAGTTACGGCCGCGGTCCAGAGACCCAGTACTTC. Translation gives CASSYGRGPETQYF.

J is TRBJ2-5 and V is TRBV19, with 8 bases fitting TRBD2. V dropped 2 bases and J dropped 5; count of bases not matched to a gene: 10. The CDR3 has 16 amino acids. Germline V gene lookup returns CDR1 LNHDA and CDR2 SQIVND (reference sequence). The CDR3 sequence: CASSIKASGSWETQYF. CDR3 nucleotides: TGTGCCAGTAGTATAAAGGCTAGCGGGTCGTGGGAGACCCAGTACTTC.

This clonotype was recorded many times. The chain's CDR3 is CAIGVGASSITDTQYF. CDR3 sequence (DNA): TGTGCCATAGGGGTGGGGGCCTCCTCTATCACAGATACGCAGTATTTT. The J gene is TRBJ2-3, the V gene TRBV6-5; a possible D gene is TRBD1 (6 bases). V was clipped by 10 bases and J by 2 bases, with 22 bases between them. The length of the CDR3 is 16 residues. The germline V gene has CDR1 MNHEY and CDR2 SVGAGI.

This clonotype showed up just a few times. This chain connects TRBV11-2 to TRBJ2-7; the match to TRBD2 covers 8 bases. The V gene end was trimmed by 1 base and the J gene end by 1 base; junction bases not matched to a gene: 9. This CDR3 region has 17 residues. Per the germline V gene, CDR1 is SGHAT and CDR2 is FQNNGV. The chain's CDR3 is CASSLAGGALGSYEQYF. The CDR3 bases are TGTGCCAGCAGCTTAGCCGGGGGGGCGCTGGGATCCTACGAGCAGTACTTC.

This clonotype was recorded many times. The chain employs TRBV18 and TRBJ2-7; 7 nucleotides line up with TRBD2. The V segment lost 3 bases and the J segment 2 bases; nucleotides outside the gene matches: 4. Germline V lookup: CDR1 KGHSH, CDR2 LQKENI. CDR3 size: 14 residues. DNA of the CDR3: TGTGCCAGCTCACCTGCAGCGGGAACCTACGAGCAGTACTTC. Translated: CASSPAAGTYEQYF.

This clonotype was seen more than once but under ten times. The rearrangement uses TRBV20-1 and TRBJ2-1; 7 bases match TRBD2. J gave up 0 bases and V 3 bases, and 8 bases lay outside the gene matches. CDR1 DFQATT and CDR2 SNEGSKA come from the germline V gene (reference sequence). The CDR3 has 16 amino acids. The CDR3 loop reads CSARAGGGSSYNEQFF. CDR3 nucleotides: TGCAGTGCTAGGGCTGGCGGGGGTAGCTCCTACAATGAGCAGTTCTTC.